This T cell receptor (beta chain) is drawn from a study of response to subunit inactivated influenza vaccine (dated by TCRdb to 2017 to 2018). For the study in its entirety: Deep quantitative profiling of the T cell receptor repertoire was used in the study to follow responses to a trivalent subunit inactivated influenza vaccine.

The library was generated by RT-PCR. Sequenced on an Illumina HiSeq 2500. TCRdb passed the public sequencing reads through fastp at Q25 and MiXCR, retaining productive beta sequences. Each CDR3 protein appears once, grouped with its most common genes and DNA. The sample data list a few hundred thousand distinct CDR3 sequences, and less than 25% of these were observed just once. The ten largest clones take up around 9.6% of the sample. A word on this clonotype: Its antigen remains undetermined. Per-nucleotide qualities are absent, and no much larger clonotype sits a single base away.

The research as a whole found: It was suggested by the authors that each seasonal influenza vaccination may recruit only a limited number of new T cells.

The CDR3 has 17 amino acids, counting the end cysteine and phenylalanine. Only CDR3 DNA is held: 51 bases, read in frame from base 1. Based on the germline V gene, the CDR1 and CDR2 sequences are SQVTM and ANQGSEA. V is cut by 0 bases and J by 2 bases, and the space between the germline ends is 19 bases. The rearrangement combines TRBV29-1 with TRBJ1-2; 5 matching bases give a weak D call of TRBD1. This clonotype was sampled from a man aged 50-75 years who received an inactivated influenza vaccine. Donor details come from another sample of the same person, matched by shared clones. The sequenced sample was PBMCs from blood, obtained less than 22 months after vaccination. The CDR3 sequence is CSVEDPGHRPKNYGYTF. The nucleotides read TGCAGCGTTGAAGATCCAGGACACCGGCCCAAGAACTATGGCTACACCTTC.